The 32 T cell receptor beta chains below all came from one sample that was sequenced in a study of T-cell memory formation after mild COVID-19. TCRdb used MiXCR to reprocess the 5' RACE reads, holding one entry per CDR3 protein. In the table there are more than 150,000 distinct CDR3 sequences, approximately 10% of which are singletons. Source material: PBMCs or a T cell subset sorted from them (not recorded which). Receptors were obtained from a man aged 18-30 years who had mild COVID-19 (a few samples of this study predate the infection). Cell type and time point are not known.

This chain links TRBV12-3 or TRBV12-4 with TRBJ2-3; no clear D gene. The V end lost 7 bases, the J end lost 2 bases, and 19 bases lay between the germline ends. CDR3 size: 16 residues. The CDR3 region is CASTPKKLLPTDTQYF. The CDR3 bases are TGTGCCAGCACCCCAAAGAAGCTTCTACCCACAGATACGCAGTATTTT.

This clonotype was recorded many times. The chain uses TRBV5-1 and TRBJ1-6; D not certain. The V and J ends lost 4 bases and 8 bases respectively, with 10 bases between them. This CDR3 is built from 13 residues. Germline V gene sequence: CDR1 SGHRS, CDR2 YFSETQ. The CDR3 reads CASSLGRDSPLHF. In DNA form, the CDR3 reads TGCGCCAGCAGCCTGGGGAGGGATTCACCCCTCCACTTT.

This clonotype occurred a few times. For the CDR3, the DNA is TGTGCCAGCAGCTTGCAGGGGGACACACCTTATGGCTACACCTTC. It codes for CASSLQGDTPYGYTF. This chain uses TRBV7-2 with TRBJ1-2, with 7 bases that match TRBD1. The CDR3 runs 15 residues. The germline CDR1 and CDR2 sequences are SGHTA and FQGNSA. The V and J ends lost 3 bases and 5 bases, in that order; junction bases with no gene match: 9.

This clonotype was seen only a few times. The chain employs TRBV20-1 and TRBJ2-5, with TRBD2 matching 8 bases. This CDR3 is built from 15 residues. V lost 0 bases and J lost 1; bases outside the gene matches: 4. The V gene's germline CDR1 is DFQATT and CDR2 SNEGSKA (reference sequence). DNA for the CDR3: TGCAGTGCTAGAGATGCGCGGGGGGCCCAAGAGACCCAGTACTTC. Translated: CSARDARGAQETQYF.

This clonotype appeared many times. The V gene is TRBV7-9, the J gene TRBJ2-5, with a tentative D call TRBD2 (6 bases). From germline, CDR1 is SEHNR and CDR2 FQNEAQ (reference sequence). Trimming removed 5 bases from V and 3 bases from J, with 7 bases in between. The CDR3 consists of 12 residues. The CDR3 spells CASSRGEETQYF. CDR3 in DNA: TGTGCCAGCAGCCGCGGGGAAGAGACCCAGTACTTC.

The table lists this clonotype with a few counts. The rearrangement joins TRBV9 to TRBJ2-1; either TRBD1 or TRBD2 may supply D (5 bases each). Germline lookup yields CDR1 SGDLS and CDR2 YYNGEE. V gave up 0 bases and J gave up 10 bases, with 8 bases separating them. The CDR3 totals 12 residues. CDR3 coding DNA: TGTGCCAGCAGCGTAGACGGGGCCGAGCAGTTCTTC. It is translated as CASSVDGAEQFF. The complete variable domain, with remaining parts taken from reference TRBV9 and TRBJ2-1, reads DSGVTQTPKHLITATGQRVTLRCSPRSGDLSVYWYQQSLDQGLQFLIQYYNGEERAKGNILERFSAQQFPDLHSELNLSSLELGDSALYFCASSVDGAEQFFGPGTRLTVL.

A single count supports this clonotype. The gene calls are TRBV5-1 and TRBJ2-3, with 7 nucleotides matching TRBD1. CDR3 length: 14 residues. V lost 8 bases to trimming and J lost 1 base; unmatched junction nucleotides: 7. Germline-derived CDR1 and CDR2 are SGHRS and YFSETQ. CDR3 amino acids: CASTEGGGTDTQYF. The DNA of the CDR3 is TGCGCCAGTACCGAAGGGGGCGGCACAGATACGCAGTATTTT.

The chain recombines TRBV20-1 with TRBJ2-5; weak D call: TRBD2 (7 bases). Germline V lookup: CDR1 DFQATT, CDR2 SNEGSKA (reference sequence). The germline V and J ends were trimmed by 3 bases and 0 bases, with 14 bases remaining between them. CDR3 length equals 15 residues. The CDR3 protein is CSARSAGAYQETQYF. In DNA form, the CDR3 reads TGCAGTGCTAGGTCCGCGGGGGCCTACCAAGAGACCCAGTACTTC.

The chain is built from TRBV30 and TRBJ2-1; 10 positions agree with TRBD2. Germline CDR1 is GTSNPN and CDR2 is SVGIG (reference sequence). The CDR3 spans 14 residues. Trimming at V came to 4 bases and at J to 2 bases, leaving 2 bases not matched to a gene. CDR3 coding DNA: TGTGCCTGGACTAGCGGGGGCCCCTACAATGAGCAGTTCTTC. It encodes CAWTSGGPYNEQFF. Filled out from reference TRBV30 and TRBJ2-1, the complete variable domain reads SQTIHQWPATLVQPVGSPLSLECTVEGTSNPNLYWYRQAAGRGLQLLFYSVGIGQISSEVPQNLSASRPQDRQFILSSKKLLLSDSGFYLCAWTSGGPYNEQFFGPGTRLTVL.

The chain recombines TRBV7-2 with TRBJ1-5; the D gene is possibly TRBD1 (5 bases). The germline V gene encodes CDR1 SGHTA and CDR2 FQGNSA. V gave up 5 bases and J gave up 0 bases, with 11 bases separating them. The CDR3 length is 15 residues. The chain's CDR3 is CASSARGYSNQPQHF. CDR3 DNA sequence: TGTGCCAGCAGCGCGAGGGGATATAGCAATCAGCCCCAGCATTTT. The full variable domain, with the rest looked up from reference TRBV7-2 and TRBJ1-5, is GAGVSQSPSNKVTEKGKDVELRCDPISGHTALYWYRQSLGQGLEFLIYFQGNSAPDKSGLPSDRFSAERTGGSVSTLTIQRTQQEDSAVYLCASSARGYSNQPQHFGDGTRLSIL.

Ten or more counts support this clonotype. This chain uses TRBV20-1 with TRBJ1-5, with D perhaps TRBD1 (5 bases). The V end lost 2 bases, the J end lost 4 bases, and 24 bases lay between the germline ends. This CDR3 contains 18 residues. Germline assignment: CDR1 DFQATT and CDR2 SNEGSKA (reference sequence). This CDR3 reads CSARKLLRGRKVNQPQHF. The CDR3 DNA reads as TGCAGTGCTAGAAAACTCCTCCGGGGGAGGAAGGTTAATCAGCCCCAGCATTTT.

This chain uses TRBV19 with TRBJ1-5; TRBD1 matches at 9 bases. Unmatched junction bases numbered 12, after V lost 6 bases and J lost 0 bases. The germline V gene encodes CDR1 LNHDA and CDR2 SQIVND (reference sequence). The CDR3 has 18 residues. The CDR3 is CASRNTGTGPYSNQPQHF. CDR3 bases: TGTGCCAGTAGAAATACCGGGACAGGGCCATATAGCAATCAGCCCCAGCATTTT.

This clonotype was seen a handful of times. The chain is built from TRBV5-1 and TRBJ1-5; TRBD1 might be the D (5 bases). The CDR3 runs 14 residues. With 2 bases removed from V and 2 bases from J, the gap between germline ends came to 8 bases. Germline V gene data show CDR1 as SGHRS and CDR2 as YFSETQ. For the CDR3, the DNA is TGCGCCAGCAGCTTCGGGGACCGCAATCAGCCCCAGCATTTT. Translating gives CASSFGDRNQPQHF.

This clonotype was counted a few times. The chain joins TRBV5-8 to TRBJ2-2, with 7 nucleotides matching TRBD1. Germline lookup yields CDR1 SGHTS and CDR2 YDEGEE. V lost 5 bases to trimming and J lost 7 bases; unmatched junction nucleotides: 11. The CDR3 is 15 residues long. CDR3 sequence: CASSRGLIVIGELFF. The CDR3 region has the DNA TGTGCCAGCAGTAGGGGGCTAATCGTTATCGGGGAGCTGTTTTTT.

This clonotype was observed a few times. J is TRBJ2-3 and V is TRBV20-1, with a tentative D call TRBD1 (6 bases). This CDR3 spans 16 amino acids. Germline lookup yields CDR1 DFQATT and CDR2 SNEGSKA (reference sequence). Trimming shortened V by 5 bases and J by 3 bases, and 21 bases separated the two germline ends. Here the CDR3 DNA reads TGCAGTGCTGTAGACCTTTATGTGGGGGCAACAGATACGCAGTATTTT. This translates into CSAVDLYVGATDTQYF.

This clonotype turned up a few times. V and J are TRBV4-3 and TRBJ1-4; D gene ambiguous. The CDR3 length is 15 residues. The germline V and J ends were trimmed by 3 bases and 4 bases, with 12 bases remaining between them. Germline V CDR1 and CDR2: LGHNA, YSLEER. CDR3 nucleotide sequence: TGCGCCAGCAGCCACGCACAGAACAGTAATGAAAAACTGTTTTTT. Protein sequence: CASSHAQNSNEKLFF.

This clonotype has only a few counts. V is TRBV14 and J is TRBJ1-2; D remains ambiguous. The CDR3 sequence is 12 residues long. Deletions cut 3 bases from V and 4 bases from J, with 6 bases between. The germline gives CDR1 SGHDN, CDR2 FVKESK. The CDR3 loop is CASSQLTYGYTF. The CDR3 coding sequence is TGTGCCAGCAGCCAGCTGACCTATGGCTACACCTTC.

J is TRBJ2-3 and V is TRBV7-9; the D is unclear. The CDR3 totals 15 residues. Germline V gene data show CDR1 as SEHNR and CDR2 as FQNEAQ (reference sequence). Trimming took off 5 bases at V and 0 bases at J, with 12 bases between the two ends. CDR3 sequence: CASSPRRTSTDTQYF. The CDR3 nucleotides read TGTGCCAGCAGCCCCCGGCGAACTAGCACAGATACGCAGTATTTT.

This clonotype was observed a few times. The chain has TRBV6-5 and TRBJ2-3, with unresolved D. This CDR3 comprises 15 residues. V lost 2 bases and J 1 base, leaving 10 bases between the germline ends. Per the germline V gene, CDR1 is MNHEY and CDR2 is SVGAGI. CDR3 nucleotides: TGTGCCAGCAGTTACAGGCCCCGGGGCACAGATACGCAGTATTTT. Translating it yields CASSYRPRGTDTQYF.

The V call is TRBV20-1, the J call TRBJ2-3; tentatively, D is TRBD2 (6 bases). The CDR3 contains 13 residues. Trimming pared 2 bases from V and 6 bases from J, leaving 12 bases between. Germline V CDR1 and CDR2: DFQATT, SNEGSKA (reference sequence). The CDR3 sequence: CSARSGLADTQYF. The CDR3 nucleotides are TGCAGTGCTAGATCGGGACTGGCGGATACGCAGTATTTT.

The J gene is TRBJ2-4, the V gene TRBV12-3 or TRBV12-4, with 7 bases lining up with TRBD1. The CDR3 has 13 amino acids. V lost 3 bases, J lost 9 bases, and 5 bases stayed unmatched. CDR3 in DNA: TGTGCCAGCAGTTTCACAGGGGTTGGCATTCAGTACTTC. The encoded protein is CASSFTGVGIQYF.

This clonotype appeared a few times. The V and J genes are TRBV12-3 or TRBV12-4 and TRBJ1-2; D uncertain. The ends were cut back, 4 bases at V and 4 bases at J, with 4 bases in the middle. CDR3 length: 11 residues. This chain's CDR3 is CASSSGYGYTF. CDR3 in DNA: TGTGCCAGCAGTTCAGGCTATGGCTACACCTTC.

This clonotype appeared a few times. The CDR3, as DNA: TGTGCCAGCAGTTTCGACAGAAATGGCCTCGGGGCTTTCTTT. It specifies CASSFDRNGLGAFF. The chain is built from TRBV6-5 and TRBJ1-1, with D possibly being TRBD1 (5 bases). Germline assignment: CDR1 MNHEY and CDR2 SVGAGI. The V end was cut by 4 bases, the J end by 11 bases, with 20 bases between. The CDR3 has 14 residues.

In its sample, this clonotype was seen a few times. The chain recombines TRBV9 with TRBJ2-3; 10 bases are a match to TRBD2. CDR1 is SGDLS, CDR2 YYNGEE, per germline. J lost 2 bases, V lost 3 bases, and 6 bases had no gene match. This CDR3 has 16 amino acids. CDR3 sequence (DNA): TGTGCCAGCAGCGCCGCAGCGGGGGGGCACACAGATACGCAGTATTTT. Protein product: CASSAAAGGHTDTQYF.

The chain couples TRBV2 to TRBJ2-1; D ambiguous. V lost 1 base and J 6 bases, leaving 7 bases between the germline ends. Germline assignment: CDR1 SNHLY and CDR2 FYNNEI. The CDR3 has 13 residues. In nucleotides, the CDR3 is TGTGCCAGCAGTGAAGATGGGTTCAATGAGCAGTTCTTC. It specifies CASSEDGFNEQFF.

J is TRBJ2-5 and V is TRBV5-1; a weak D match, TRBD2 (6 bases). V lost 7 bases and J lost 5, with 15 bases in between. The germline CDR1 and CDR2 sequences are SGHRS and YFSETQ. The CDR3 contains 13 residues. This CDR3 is CASYRLEEETQYF. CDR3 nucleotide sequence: TGCGCCAGCTACCGACTAGAGGAGGAGACCCAGTACTTC.

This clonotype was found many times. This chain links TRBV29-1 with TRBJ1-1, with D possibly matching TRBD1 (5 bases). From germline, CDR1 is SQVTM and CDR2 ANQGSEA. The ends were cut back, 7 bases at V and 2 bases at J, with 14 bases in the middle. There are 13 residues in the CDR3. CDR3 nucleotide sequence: TGCAGCGCCCTGGGGCAGTTCAACACTGAAGCTTTCTTT. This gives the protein CSALGQFNTEAFF. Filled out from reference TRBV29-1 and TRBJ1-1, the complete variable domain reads SAVISQKPSRDICQRGTSLTIQCQVDSQVTMMFWYRQQPGQSLTLIATANQGSEATYESGFVIDKFPISRPNLTFSTLTVSNMSPEDSSIYLCSALGQFNTEAFFGQGTRLTVV.

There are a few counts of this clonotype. CDR3 loop: CASSLSFGDTQYF. CDR3 nucleotides: TGTGCCAGCAGCTTATCGTTCGGAGATACGCAGTATTTT. The chain carries TRBV7-3 and TRBJ2-3; D gene uncertain. The ends were cut back, 2 bases at V and 5 bases at J, with 8 bases in the middle. The CDR3 has 13 amino acids. The V gene's germline CDR1 is SGHTA and CDR2 FQGTGA.

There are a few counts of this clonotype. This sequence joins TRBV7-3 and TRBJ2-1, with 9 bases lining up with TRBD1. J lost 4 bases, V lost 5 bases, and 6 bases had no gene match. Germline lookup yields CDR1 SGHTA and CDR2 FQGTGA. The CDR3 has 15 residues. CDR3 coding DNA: TGTGCCAGCAGCCTGGACAGGGGAGGTTACAATGAGCAGTTCTTC. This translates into CASSLDRGGYNEQFF. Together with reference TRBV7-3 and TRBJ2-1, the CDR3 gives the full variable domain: GAGVSQTPSNKVTEKGKYVELRCDPISGHTALYWYRQSLGQGPEFLIYFQGTGAADDSGLPNDRFFAVRPEGSVSTLKIQRTERGDSAVYLCASSLDRGGYNEQFFGPGTRLTVL.

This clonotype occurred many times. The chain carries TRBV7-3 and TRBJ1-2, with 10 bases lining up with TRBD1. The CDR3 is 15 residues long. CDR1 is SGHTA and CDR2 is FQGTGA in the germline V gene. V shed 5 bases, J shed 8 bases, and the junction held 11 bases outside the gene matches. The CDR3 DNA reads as TGTGCCAGCAGCCCGAGAAGCGGGACAGGGGTGGGCTACACCTTC. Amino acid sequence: CASSPRSGTGVGYTF. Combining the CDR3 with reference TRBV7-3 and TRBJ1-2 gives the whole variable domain GAGVSQTPSNKVTEKGKYVELRCDPISGHTALYWYRQSLGQGPEFLIYFQGTGAADDSGLPNDRFFAVRPEGSVSTLKIQRTERGDSAVYLCASSPRSGTGVGYTFGSGTRLTVV.

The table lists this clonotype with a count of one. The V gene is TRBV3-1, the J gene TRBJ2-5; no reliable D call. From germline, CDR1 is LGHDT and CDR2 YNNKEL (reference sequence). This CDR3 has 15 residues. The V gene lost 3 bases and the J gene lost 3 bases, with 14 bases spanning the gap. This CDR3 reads CASSQPGPVEETQYF. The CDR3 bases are TGTGCCAGCAGCCAGCCGGGTCCAGTCGAAGAGACCCAGTACTTC.

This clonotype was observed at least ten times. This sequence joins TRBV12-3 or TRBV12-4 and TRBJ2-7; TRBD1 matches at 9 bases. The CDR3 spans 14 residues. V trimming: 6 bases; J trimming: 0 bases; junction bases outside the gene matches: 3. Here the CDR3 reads CASSRQGGSYEQYF. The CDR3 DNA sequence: TGTGCCAGCAGCCGACAGGGGGGCTCCTACGAGCAGTACTTC.